This TCR beta chain was sequenced for a study of T-cell memory formation after mild COVID-19 (dated by TCRdb to 2020 to 2022). Looking at the study overall: TCR sequence clusters from the two donors were found to be largely donor specific. T-cell clones expanding and contracting after mild COVID-19 in a couple of donors were tracked by longitudinal TCRalpha and TCRbeta repertoire sequencing. Two young, previously healthy adult volunteers, one female and one male, were included in the cohort.

Broader findings and caveats from the paper: Some responding clones were detected in pre-infection memory, suggesting pre-existing cross-reactive memory T cells joined the SARS-CoV-2 response. Balanced CD4/CD8 phenotypes were observed for clones contracting from day 15 to 85, whereas a bias towards CD4+ was observed for a second wave of clones expanding from day 15 to 37. Only a couple of mild cases were covered in the study, and larger cohorts including severe cases with pre-infection samples were considered necessary. Contracting CD4+ clones turned up mainly in the CM and EM memory subsets, whereas EMRA was where CD8+ clones were enriched. SARS-CoV-2 specificity of the second-wave clones peaking on day 37 was not confirmed.

To note about this clonotype: The antigen it binds to is not known. No base qualities exist here, and no much larger clone lies one base off it.

Looking up the germline V gene yields CDR1 MNHEY and CDR2 SVGAGI. V is clipped by 6 bases and J by 5 bases, and the sequence between their germline boundaries is 7 bases long. Including cysteine and phenylalanine, the CDR3 has 11 amino acids. CDR3 DNA only is kept here, 33 bases in frame from base 1. These reads were obtained on an Illumina NovaSeq 6000. cDNA libraries for TCRalpha and TCRbeta were prepared by 5'RACE using constant-segment primers, with sample barcodes and unique molecular identifiers added. Trizol reagent was used to extract RNA from every sample. Libraries were amplified in two PCR steps, with a second sample barcode and Illumina TruSeq adapters added in the second step. Sequencing of the libraries was done on an Illumina NovaSeq, producing 2 x 150 bp paired-end reads. The original pipeline was this. Demultiplexing of reads and collapsing into UMI-guided consensus sequences were performed with migec v1.2.7. Using mixcr v2.1.11, UMI consensuses were aligned to TRA and TRB V and J templates and then assembled into clonotypes. Expanded or contracted clonotypes were those called significant by both edgeR and NoisET, with noise models trained on biological replicates. For edgeR calls, the thresholds were a false discovery rate-adjusted p below 0.01 and a log2 fold-change of 1. As an exploratory analysis of dynamics, PCA with hierarchical clustering was applied to max-normalized trajectories of the 1000 most abundant clonotypes. Separately sequenced CD4+ and CD8+ repertoires were used to assign the CD4 or CD8 phenotype of responding clones. TCRdb trimmed the raw reads at Q25, called clones with MiXCR and kept productive beta chains. Rows are combined by CDR3 protein, so each entry shows the most common genes and DNA. The V and J calls, along with clone size, are taken from TCRdb and not from the paper's own processing. The sample table contains approximately 500,000 distinct CDR3 sequences; only one count was recorded for roughly 25% of them. The top ten clonotypes cover around 13% of the sample.

Ficoll-Paque density gradient centrifugation was the method used to isolate PBMCs. The receptor was isolated from an adult woman who had mild COVID-19 (a few samples of this study predate the infection). The sample titles of this study are shuffled in the database, so cell type and time point are left out; the donor was told from shared clones. Material: PBMCs or a T cell subset sorted from them (not recorded which). The chain is assembled from TRBV6-5 and TRBJ1-2; the D gene is not confidently resolved. The CDR3 in this case is CASSTGYGYTF. The DNA sequence is TGTGCCAGCAGCACTGGGTATGGCTACACCTTC.